This T cell receptor beta chain comes out of a study of molecular identifiers for immune sequencing clone quantification. This clonotype was found many times. V shed 4 bases and J shed 8 bases, with 22 bases lying between them. Germline V gene lookup returns CDR1 MGHRA and CDR2 YSYEKL. The CDR3 totals 16 residues. TCRdb passed the PCR reads through MiXCR, listing each CDR3 protein once. This sample has more than 450,000 distinct CDR3 sequences, with about a fifth found just once. The TCR was taken from a human donor in good health. Some libraries in this study had Jurkat cell RNA spiked in. This chain joins TRBV4-1 and TRBJ2-3; weak D call: TRBD1 (6 bases). Material: naive CD8+ T cells from blood, with Jurkat cell RNA spiked in. Noted subset: FACS-sorted CD8+CD4-CCR7+CD45RA+ naive T cells. The CDR3 is CASSPLLDRSEGTQYF. The CDR3 DNA sequence: TGCGCCAGCAGCCCATTACTGGACAGATCCGAGGGTACGCAGTATTTT.